This T cell receptor beta chain was captured by sequencing in a study of technical replicates of blood from a few donors. Profiling relied on immunoSEQ multiplex PCR, and the TCRdb table lists in-frame clones only, not all of them. The table lists 65,000 to 85,000 clones, about 96% of them singletons. The CDR3 is 13 residues long. V was trimmed by 4 bases and J by 7 bases, leaving 13 bases between them. The germline V gene encodes CDR1 SEHNR and CDR2 FQNEAQ (reference sequence). The clonotype originates from a human donor in good health. Specimen: T cells isolated from PBMCs. This chain connects TRBV7-9 to TRBJ1-2; tentative D call: TRBD1 (5 bases). In DNA, the CDR3 is TGTGCCAGCAGCTCCCTTCGGGGGTCTGGCTACACCTTC. This translates into CASSSLRGSGYTF.